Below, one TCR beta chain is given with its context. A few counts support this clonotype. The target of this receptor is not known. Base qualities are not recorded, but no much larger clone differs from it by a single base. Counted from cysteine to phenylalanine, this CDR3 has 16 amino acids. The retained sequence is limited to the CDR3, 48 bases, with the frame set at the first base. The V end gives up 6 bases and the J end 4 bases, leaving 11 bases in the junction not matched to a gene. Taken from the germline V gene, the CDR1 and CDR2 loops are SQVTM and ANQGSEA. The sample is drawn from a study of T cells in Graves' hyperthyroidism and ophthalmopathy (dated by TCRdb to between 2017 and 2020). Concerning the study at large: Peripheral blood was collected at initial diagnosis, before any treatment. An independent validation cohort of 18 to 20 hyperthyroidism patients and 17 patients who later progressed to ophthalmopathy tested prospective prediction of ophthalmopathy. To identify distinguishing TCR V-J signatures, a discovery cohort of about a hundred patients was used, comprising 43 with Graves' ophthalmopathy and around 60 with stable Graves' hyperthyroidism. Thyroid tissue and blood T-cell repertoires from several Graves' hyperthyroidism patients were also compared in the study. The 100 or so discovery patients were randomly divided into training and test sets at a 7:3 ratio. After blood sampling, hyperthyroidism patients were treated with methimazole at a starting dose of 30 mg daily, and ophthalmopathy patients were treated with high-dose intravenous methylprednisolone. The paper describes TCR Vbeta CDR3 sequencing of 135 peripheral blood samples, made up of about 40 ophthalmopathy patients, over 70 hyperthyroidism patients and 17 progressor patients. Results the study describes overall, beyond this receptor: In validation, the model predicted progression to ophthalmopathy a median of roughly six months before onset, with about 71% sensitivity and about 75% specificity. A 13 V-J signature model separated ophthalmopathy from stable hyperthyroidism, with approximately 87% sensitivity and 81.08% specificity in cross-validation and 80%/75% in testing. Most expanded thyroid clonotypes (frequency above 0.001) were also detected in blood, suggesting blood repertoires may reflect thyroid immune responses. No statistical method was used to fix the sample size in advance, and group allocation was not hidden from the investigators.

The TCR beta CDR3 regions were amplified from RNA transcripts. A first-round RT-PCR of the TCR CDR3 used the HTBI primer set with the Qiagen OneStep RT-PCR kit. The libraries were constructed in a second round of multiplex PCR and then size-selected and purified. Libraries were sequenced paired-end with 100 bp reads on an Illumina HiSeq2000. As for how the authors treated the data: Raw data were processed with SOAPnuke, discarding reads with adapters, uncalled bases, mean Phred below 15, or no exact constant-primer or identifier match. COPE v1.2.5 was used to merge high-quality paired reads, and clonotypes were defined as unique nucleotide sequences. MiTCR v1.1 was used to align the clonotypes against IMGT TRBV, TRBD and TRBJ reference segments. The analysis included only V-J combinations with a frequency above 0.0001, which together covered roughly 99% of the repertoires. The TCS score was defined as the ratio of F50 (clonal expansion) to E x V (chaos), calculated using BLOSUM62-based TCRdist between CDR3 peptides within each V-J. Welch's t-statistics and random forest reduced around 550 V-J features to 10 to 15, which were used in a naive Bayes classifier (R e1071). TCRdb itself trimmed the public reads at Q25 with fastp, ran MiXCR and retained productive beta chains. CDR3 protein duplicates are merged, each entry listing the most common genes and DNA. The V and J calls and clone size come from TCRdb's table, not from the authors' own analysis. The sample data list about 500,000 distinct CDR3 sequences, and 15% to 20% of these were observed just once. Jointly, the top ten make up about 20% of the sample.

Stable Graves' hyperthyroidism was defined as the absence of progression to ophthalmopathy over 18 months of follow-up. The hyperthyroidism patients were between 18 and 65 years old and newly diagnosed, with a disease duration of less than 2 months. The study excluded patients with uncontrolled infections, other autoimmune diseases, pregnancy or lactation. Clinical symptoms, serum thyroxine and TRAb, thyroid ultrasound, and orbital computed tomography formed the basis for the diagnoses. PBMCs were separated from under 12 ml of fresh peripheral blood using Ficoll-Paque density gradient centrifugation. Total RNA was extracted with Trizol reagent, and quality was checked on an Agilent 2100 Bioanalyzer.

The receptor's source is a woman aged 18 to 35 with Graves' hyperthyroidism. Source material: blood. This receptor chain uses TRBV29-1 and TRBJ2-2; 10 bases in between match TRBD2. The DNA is TGCAGCGTCCTTTCTAGCGGGAGCTCAGGCACCGGGGAGCTGTTTTTT. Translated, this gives CSVLSSGSSGTGELFF.